This T cell receptor (beta chain) was recorded in a study of T cells in localized non-small cell lung cancer (dated by TCRdb to 2020 to 2021). At the level of the whole study: Comparing tumors with uninvolved tumor-adjacent lungs, the study looked at the T cell repertoires of roughly 250 patients with early-stage NSCLC. Of the NSCLC patients, roughly 130 were male and about 97 were female, and the mean age was about 69 years. The cohort consisted of 236 treatment-naive NSCLC patients whose localized lung tumors had been resected.

The immunoSEQ Assay was used to sequence TCR beta CDR3 regions from DNA. Per the source publication's procedure: T cell density was computed as TCR beta template counts normalized to usable DNA estimated by amplifying housekeeping genes. Richness was estimated using the preseqR package, with extrapolation to 400,000 templates for PBMC samples and to 120,000 templates for tissue samples. Clonality was calculated as one minus Pielou's evenness. Tissue-enriched TCRs were identified through differential abundance testing performed on productive amino-acid clonotypes, with a minimum total count of 5 and an alpha of 0.1. The Jaccard Index and the Morisita Overlap Index were used to measure how much the repertoires overlapped between compartments. GLIPH grouped TCR beta CDR3s together with public tetramer-defined viral CDR3s, and a viral motif had to include at least three viral sequences and show V-gene enrichment. What TCRdb holds here is the immuneACCESS table cut down to in-frame rearrangements. Part of the clones is not present; checked against another copy, under half of the missing clones reflect an unresolved V gene, and the others are unexplained. V, J and clone size are taken as reported in that table, and D and trimming were inferred from the DNA itself. Present in this sample are around 78,000 clones, around 90% of which were seen just once. The ten largest clones add up to less than 25% of the sample.

The paper as a whole reports these results and caveats: Of the top 100 tumor clones, a median of 57 were detected in paired uninvolved adjacent lung; approximately 30 were also among that lung's top 100. Uninvolved tumor-adjacent lung showed the highest T cell clonality, higher than tumor, which suggests more focused antigenic responses in the adjacent lung. Multi-region tumor sequencing was not performed, so intratumor heterogeneity could not be excluded. Since the design was exploratory, TCR variables were selected using unadjusted p-values with no false-discovery rate correction. Longer overall survival was associated with higher blood T cell density, whereas shorter survival was associated with higher adjacent-lung clonality.

With regard to this clone: Its specific antigen is unknown. No clone much larger than this one lies a single base away; base qualities are absent.

Its CDR3 holds 17 amino acids, cysteine through phenylalanine. Here the CDR3 DNA is all that survives: 51 bases in frame from base 1. CDR1 SGHAT and CDR2 FQNNGV are derived from the germline V gene. The junction shows trimming of 0 bases on V and 7 bases on J, and the gene matches do not reach 12 bases of it. At diagnosis, peripheral blood, uninvolved tumor-adjacent lung and tumor were collected and were preserved as a mix of fresh-frozen and FFPE material. For TCR repertoire profiling, blood samples were analyzed in the form of peripheral blood mononuclear cells. The TCR was taken from a woman aged 40-69 years with stage I squamous cell lung carcinoma. The sample here was peripheral blood, taken before any cancer treatment. The chain was built from TRBV11-2 and TRBJ1-2, with TRBD1 identical over 9 junction bases. The bases are TGTGCCAGCAGCTTAGAGGACAGGGGCCAGGGGGGGTCTGGCTACACCTTC. Its protein reads: CASSLEDRGQGGSGYTF.